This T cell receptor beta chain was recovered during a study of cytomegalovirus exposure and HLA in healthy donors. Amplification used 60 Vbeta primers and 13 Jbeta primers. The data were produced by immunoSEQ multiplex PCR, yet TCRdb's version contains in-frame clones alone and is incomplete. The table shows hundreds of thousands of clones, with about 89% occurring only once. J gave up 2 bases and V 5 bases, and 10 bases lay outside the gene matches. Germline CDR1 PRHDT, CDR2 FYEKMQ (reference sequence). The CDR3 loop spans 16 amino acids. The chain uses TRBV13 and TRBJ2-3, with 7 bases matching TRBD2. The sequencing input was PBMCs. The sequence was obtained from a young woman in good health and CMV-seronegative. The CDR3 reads CASSTLGGRTTDTQYF. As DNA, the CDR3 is TGTGCCAGCAGCACCTTGGGGGGGAGAACCACAGATACGCAGTATTTT. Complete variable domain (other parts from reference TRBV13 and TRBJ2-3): AAGVIQSPRHLIKEKRETATLKCYPIPRHDTVYWYQQGPGQDPQFLISFYEKMQSDKGSIPDRFSAQQFSDYHSELNMSSLELGDSALYFCASSTLGGRTTDTQYFGPGTRLTVL.